What follows are 13 T cell receptor beta chains derived from one specimen sequenced in a study of early stage breast cancer tumors. Sequenced by immunoSEQ multiplex PCR; TCRdb stores in-frame clones only, minus some. In the table there are 69,000 or so clones, approximately 84% of which are singletons. The sequencing sample was made of blood. These receptors came from a person aged 40-50 years with breast cancer.

This clone has a handful of counts. The V and J genes are TRBV28 and TRBJ2-7, with 13 bases fitting TRBD2. There are 15 residues in the CDR3. Germline V gene lookup returns CDR1 MDHEN and CDR2 SYDVKM. Trimming removed 6 bases from V and 7 bases from J; junction bases left unmatched: 9. The CDR3 DNA is TGTGCCAGCAGAACGGGACTAGCGGGAACTCGAGAGCAGTACTTC. This encodes CASRTGLAGTREQYF.

The genes are TRBV7-8 and TRBJ1-4; D ambiguous. The V gene lost 0 bases and the J gene lost 4 bases, with 3 bases spanning the gap. Germline assignment: CDR1 SGHVS and CDR2 FQNEAQ. This CDR3 is 13 amino acids long. The CDR3 nucleotides are TGTGCCAGCAGCTTAGCGGATAATGAAAAACTGTTTTTT. Translated: CASSLADNEKLFF.

CDR3 sequence reads: CASSLLAATNEKLFF. DNA for the CDR3: TGTGCCAGCAGCTTACTGGCAGCCACTAATGAAAAACTGTTTTTT. This chain uses TRBV7-9 with TRBJ1-4; no clear D gene. The CDR3 consists of 15 residues. CDR1 is SEHNR and CDR2 is FQNEAQ in the germline V gene (reference sequence). Trimming pared 2 bases from V and 2 bases from J, leaving 9 bases between.

The rearrangement uses TRBV7-9 and TRBJ2-1; D gene uncertain. The ends were cut back, 3 bases at V and 7 bases at J, with 10 bases in the middle. This CDR3 has 13 residues. Germline lookup yields CDR1 SEHNR and CDR2 FQNEAQ (reference sequence). The CDR3 sequence: CASSFRANNEQFF. The CDR3 DNA reads as TGTGCCAGCAGCTTCCGGGCCAATAATGAGCAGTTCTTC.

The chain joins TRBV7-8 to TRBJ1-1; the D gene is possibly TRBD1 (6 bases). V was trimmed by 6 bases and J by 3 bases, leaving 17 bases between them. The CDR3 has 15 residues. Per the germline V gene, CDR1 is SGHVS and CDR2 is FQNEAQ. CDR3 protein: CASRREGGMYTEAFF. The CDR3 coding sequence is TGTGCCAGCAGACGAGAGGGGGGAATGTACACTGAAGCTTTCTTT. The variable domain in full, with the rest retrieved from reference TRBV7-8 and TRBJ1-1, is GAGVSQSPRYKVAKRGQDVALRCDPISGHVSLFWYQQALGQGPEFLTYFQNEAQLDKSGLPSDRFFAERPEGSVSTLKIQRTQQEDSAVYLCASRREGGMYTEAFFGQGTRLTVV.

V is TRBV28 and J is TRBJ2-7; 10 nucleotides match TRBD1. Germline values: CDR1 MDHEN, CDR2 SYDVKM. The CDR3 has 17 amino acids. Trimming cost V 4 bases and J 5 bases; bases outside gene matches: 14. The CDR3 DNA is TGTGCCAGCAGTTACCCCCGGCGCGGACAGGGGGAGGACGAGCAGTACTTC. Its protein is CASSYPRRGQGEDEQYF.

J is TRBJ2-2 and V is TRBV27; D not certain. CDR3 size: 14 residues. Germline loops: CDR1 MNHEY, CDR2 SMNVEV (reference sequence). V gave up 5 bases and J gave up 3 bases, with 10 bases separating them. The CDR3 sequence: CASSRNMDTGELFF. For the CDR3, the DNA is TGTGCCAGCAGTCGCAACATGGACACCGGGGAGCTGTTTTTT.

The rearrangement joins TRBV7-9 to TRBJ2-5; D may be TRBD2 (6 bases). Germline V gives CDR1 SEHNR, CDR2 FQNEAQ (reference sequence). The V and J ends lost 5 bases and 4 bases respectively, with 17 bases between them. The CDR3 loop spans 15 amino acids. The CDR3 here is CASSTAGHHRETQYF. The CDR3 DNA follows: TGTGCCAGCAGCACAGCGGGTCATCATCGAGAGACCCAGTACTTC.

The chain carries TRBV28 and TRBJ2-7, with D perhaps assigned TRBD1 or TRBD2 (6 bases each). Germline V CDR1 and CDR2: MDHEN, SYDVKM. V was clipped by 4 bases and J by 2 bases, with 15 bases between them. The CDR3 is made up of 15 amino acids. The DNA for the CDR3 is TGTGCCAGCAGTTCCCCCGGAGGGGGACCCTACGAGCAGTACTTC. Translation gives CASSSPGGGPYEQYF.

The chain combines TRBV6-1 with TRBJ2-7; TRBD2 aligns across 11 bases. Per germline, CDR1 MNHNS and CDR2 SASEGT. Trimming removed 7 bases from V and 4 bases from J; junction bases left unmatched: 3. This CDR3 is built from 13 residues. The CDR3 loop is CASNLAGGYEQYF. The CDR3 DNA sequence: TGTGCCAGCAATCTAGCGGGAGGTTACGAGCAGTACTTC.

The V gene is TRBV6-5, the J gene TRBJ2-7; tentatively, D is TRBD2 (6 bases). This CDR3 spans 13 amino acids. V lost 5 bases and J lost 5, with 13 bases in between. Germline CDR1 reads MNHEY; CDR2 reads SVGAGI. This CDR3 reads CASSPGGADEQYF. The CDR3 nucleotides read TGTGCCAGCAGTCCCGGCGGGGCCGACGAGCAGTACTTC.

The chain employs TRBV7-3 and TRBJ2-1, with 11 bases fitting TRBD2. The V and J ends lost 3 bases and 6 bases, in that order; junction bases with no gene match: 7. The CDR3 is 16 residues long. The V gene's germline CDR1 is SGHTA and CDR2 FQGTGA. The CDR3 spells CASSLGGSGRANEQFF. Written as DNA, the CDR3 is TGTGCCAGCAGCTTGGGAGGTAGCGGGAGGGCCAATGAGCAGTTCTTC.

The V call is TRBV2, the J call TRBJ2-5; unclear D gene. The germline gives CDR1 SNHLY, CDR2 FYNNEI. This CDR3 spans 13 amino acids. V gave up 3 bases and J gave up 5 bases, with 10 bases separating them. The CDR3 is CASSDPLRETQYF. CDR3 in DNA: TGTGCCAGCAGTGATCCGCTCCGGGAGACCCAGTACTTC.